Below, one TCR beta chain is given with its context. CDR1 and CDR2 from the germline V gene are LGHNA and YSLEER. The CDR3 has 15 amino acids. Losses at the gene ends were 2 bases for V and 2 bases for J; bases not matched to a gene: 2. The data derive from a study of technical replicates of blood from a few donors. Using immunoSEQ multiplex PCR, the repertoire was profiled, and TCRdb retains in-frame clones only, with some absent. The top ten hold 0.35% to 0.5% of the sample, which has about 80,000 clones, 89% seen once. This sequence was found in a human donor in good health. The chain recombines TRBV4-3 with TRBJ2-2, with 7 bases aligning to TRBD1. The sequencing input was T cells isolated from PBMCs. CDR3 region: CASSQRQGNTGELFF. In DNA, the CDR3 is TGCGCCAGCAGCCAAAGACAGGGAAACACCGGGGAGCTGTTTTTT.